The rows below give T cell receptor beta chains drawn from one sample of a study of low-dose radiotherapy and immunotherapy resistance in tumors. TCRdb re-called the reads through MiXCR, storing one row per CDR3 protein. The table lists some 82,000 distinct CDR3 sequences, approximately 17% of them singletons. The sequencing used PBMCs, collected before treatment. These receptors originate from a male donor with prostate cancer. Each CDR3 is given with its conserved first and last residue. The D gene is left open where the match is weak. A row's size may be missing; if present it is once, few, many or a size class.

abundance	j_gene	v_gene	d_gene	len	CDR3nt	CDR3aa
many	TRBJ2-1	TRBV4-3	TRBD2	18	TGCGCCAGCAGCCAAGATCGCGGGGTAGCGGGCATCAGGGATGAGCAGTTCTTC	CASSQDRGVAGIRDEQFF
many	TRBJ2-4	TRBV29-1	-	15	TGCAGCGTGGGAATGGGGGGTTTAGCCAAAAACATTCAGTACTTC	CSVGMGGLAKNIQYF
many	TRBJ2-7	TRBV5-1	-	14	TGCGCCAGCAGCCCGGAGGGGGGAACCTACGAGCAGTACTTC	CASSPEGGTYEQYF
many	TRBJ2-7	TRBV11-3	-	13	TGTGCCAGCAGCACCAGGGTTTTGGACGAGCAGTACTTC	CASSTRVLDEQYF
many	TRBJ2-5	TRBV28	-	13	TGTGCCAGCAGTTTGGGGAGACGAGAGACCCAGTACTTC	CASSLGRRETQYF
many	TRBJ2-3	TRBV7-2	-	16	TGTGCCAGCAGCTTGAGAAGGGACTGGAACACAGATACGCAGTATTTT	CASSLRRDWNTDTQYF
once	TRBJ2-7	TRBV6-6	TRBD2	16	TGTGCCAGCACCGATTTTGAGCGGGGGCTCTCCTACGAGCAGTACTTC	CASTDFERGLSYEQYF
many	TRBJ1-1	TRBV11-2	-	12	TGTGCCACAGGGTTTTTGGGCACTGAAGCTTTCTTT	CATGFLGTEAFF
many	TRBJ2-7	TRBV5-8	-	16	TGTGCCAGCAGCTTGGCCTTGCGGGGTAGCACCTACGAGCAGTACTTC	CASSLALRGSTYEQYF
many	TRBJ1-2	TRBV4-1	-	14	TGCGCCAGCAGCCAAGACAGGGCCAACTATGGCTACACCTTC	CASSQDRANYGYTF
many	TRBJ2-1	TRBV3-1	TRBD2	22	TGTGCCAGCAGCCAAGACCGGCCTAGCGGGGCCGGACGGCAGAGGGACTACAATGAGCAGTTCTTC	CASSQDRPSGAGRQRDYNEQFF
many	TRBJ2-1	TRBV29-1	-	14	TGCAGCGGGAAACAGGGTGGGTCCGCTCATGAGCAGTTCTTC	CSGKQGGSAHEQFF
many	TRBJ2-1	TRBV4-3	-	16	TGCGCCAGCAGCCAAGATTTTTCCCGCTCCTACAATGAGCAGTTCTTC	CASSQDFSRSYNEQFF
-	TRBJ2-1	TRBV2	-	13	TGTGCCAGCAGTGACTTCGAATACAATAAGCAGTTCTTC	CASSDFEYNKQFF
few	TRBJ1-5	TRBV7-9	TRBD1	14	TGTGCCAGCAGCTTAGGACAGGGGGATATGGCCCAGCATTTT	CASSLGQGDMAQHF
many	TRBJ2-3	TRBV4-1	TRBD1	15	TGCGCCAGCAGACAGGGGGCTATGATGTTGGATACGCAGTATTTT	CASRQGAMMLDTQYF
many	TRBJ1-1	TRBV29-1	-	14	TGCAGCGTTGGGCGGGCCCAAATGAACACTGAAGCTTTCTTT	CSVGRAQMNTEAFF
few	TRBJ1-2	TRBV18	-	14	TGTGCCAGCTCAACAGACACATACCTCTATGGCTACACCTTC	CASSTDTYLYGYTF
many	TRBJ1-3	TRBV7-6	TRBD1	16	TGTGCCAGCAGCCAGAACGACAGGGTCGCTGGAAACACCATATATTTT	CASSQNDRVAGNTIYF
many	TRBJ2-5	TRBV5-1	-	14	TGCGCCAGCAGCTTGTGGGGTCGGGAGGAGACCCAGTACTTC	CASSLWGREETQYF
many	TRBJ2-7	TRBV30	TRBD2	13	TGTGCCTGGAGTTGGGGGAGGGCCGGCGAGCAGTACTTC	CAWSWGRAGEQYF
many	TRBJ2-7	TRBV25-1	-	15	TGTGCCAGCAGTGATCCCAGGGGCATGGTCTACGAGCAGTACTTC	CASSDPRGMVYEQYF
many	TRBJ2-7	TRBV6-2/TRBV6-3	-	16	TGTGCCAGCAAGGACGCTCTAGGCGGAGTGAGCTACGAGCAGTACTTC	CASKDALGGVSYEQYF
many	TRBJ2-6	TRBV11-3	TRBD2	16	TGTGCCAGCAGCTTAGGCGGGGGAACCGGGGCCAACGTCCTGACTTTC	CASSLGGGTGANVLTF
few	TRBJ2-1	TRBV30	-	14	TGTGCCTGGAGTGTACTGGATCGAGACAATGAGCAGTTCTTC	CAWSVLDRDNEQFF
many	TRBJ1-2	TRBV19	TRBD1	18	TGTGCCAGTAGGAACACTGGACAGGGGAGTCCCCCGATTGATGGCTACACCTTC	CASRNTGQGSPPIDGYTF
medium-sized	TRBJ2-5	TRBV19	-	14	TGTGCCAGTAGTCCCACAGGCGGGAAAGAGACCCAGTACTTC	CASSPTGGKETQYF
many	TRBJ2-7	TRBV2	-	12	TGTGCCAGCAGGGGGGACCACTACGAGCAGTACTTC	CASRGDHYEQYF
many	TRBJ2-1	TRBV3-1	-	17	TGTGCCAGCAGCCTAATTGGCGGGACAGAGGCCTACAATGAGCAGTTCTTC	CASSLIGGTEAYNEQFF
-	TRBJ2-7	TRBV20-1	-	11	TGCAGTGCCCAGCTTTCCTACGAGCAGTACTTC	CSAQLSYEQYF
many	TRBJ2-5	TRBV11-2	-	16	TGTGCCAGCAGCTTAGCAGCGGGCCCCACCCAAGAGACCCAGTACTTC	CASSLAAGPTQETQYF
many	TRBJ2-3	TRBV6-5	-	14	TGTGCCAGCAGTTCCGGGGCGCGCGCAGATACGCAGTATTTT	CASSSGARADTQYF
few	TRBJ2-5	TRBV30	TRBD2	13	TGTGCCTGGAGTCGACTAGCGCAAGAGACCCAGTACTTC	CAWSRLAQETQYF
-	TRBJ2-2	TRBV5-6	-	16	TGTGCCAGCAGCTTGGAGGGGGGATCAAACACCGGGGAGCTGTTTTTT	CASSLEGGSNTGELFF
many	TRBJ2-3	TRBV20-1	TRBD2	14	TGCAGTGCTACCGGACTAGCGGTAGCAGATACGCAGTATTTT	CSATGLAVADTQYF
many	TRBJ2-1	TRBV7-3	TRBD1	15	TGTGCCAGCAGCCCTCAGGGGGCCGGTAGCAATGAGCAGTTCTTC	CASSPQGAGSNEQFF
many	TRBJ1-5	TRBV5-6	-	13	TGTGCCAGCAGTGACAGGACACAACAGCCCCAGCATTTT	CASSDRTQQPQHF
many	TRBJ2-7	TRBV6-5	TRBD2	17	TGTGCCAGCAGTTCCCGGGGACTAGCGGGAGGTCTGGGCGAGCAGTACTTC	CASSSRGLAGGLGEQYF
many	TRBJ2-5	TRBV4-2	TRBD2	18	TGTGCCAGCAGCCAAGGACTAGCGGGGGGGCAAGGCGAAGAGACCCAGTACTTC	CASSQGLAGGQGEETQYF
-	TRBJ2-7	TRBV6-1	-	12	TGTGCGGGGGGCCCGAGCTCCTACGAGCAGTACTTC	CAGGPSSYEQYF
many	TRBJ2-1	TRBV12-3/TRBV12-4	-	13	TGTGCCAGTGACAGTGAGACCTACAATGAGCAGTTCTTC	CASDSETYNEQFF
-	TRBJ1-2	TRBV11-3	-	14	TGTGCCAGCAGCCCTCTCCCACAGGGCTATGGCTACACCTTC	CASSPLPQGYGYTF
many	TRBJ1-2	TRBV4-3	-	13	TGCGCCAGCAGCCAAGTTGTCAACTATGGCTACACCTTC	CASSQVVNYGYTF
many	TRBJ2-7	TRBV20-1	TRBD1	14	TGCAGTGCTAGAAGACAGGGTGGTCTTTACGAGCAGTACTTC	CSARRQGGLYEQYF
many	TRBJ2-2	TRBV7-3	-	14	TGTGCCAGCAGCTTATTCGAGGGTACCGGGGAGCTGTTTTTT	CASSLFEGTGELFF